Shown below are 26 T cell receptor beta chains from a single sample sequenced in a study of cytomegalovirus exposure and HLA in healthy donors. The repertoire was sequenced with immunoSEQ multiplex PCR; TCRdb's copy has only in-frame clones and lacks some. The repertoire includes 150,000 to 200,000 clones, about 81% of them detected once, and roughly 1.2% sits in the top ten. The sample consisted of PBMCs. The source is a woman aged 25 to 39 in good health and CMV-seronegative.

The chain recombines TRBV6-5 with TRBJ2-7; D may be TRBD2 (5 bases). The germline V gene has CDR1 MNHEY and CDR2 SVGAGI. The CDR3 length is 13 residues. V shed 6 bases and J shed 0 bases, with 9 bases lying between them. CDR3 DNA: TGTGCCAGCAGGGAGGTCTCCTCCTACGAGCAGTACTTC. Its translation is CASREVSSYEQYF.

The rearrangement uses TRBV28 and TRBJ2-7; tentatively, D is TRBD2 (6 bases). The CDR3 has 15 amino acids. V lost 2 bases and J lost 2, with 13 bases in between. The germline V gene encodes CDR1 MDHEN and CDR2 SYDVKM. CDR3: CASSLVGTSTYEQYF. The CDR3 nucleotides read TGTGCCAGCAGTTTAGTGGGGACTTCCACCTACGAGCAGTACTTC.

CDR3 in DNA: TGCGCCAGCAGACTCGAAGAGACCCAGTACTTC. The encoded protein is CASRLEETQYF. The rearrangement joins TRBV5-1 to TRBJ2-5; D is uncertain. The CDR3 is 11 residues long. V was clipped by 5 bases and J by 3 bases, with 5 bases between them. Germline-derived CDR1 and CDR2 are SGHRS and YFSETQ.

In its sample, this clone was seen a few times. The V and J genes are TRBV7-7 and TRBJ1-5; 7 positions match TRBD1. CDR3 length: 13 amino acids. V lost 3 bases and J lost 4; bases outside the gene matches: 0. Germline V gene lookup returns CDR1 SSHAT and CDR2 FNYEAQ (reference sequence). DNA of the CDR3: TGTGCCAGCAGCTTGGACAGGAATCAGCCCCAGCATTTT. It is translated as CASSLDRNQPQHF.

This clone has only a few counts. The chain is built from TRBV10-3 and TRBJ2-7; 7 positions agree with TRBD1. CDR3 length: 16 residues. The junction had 8 bases not matched to a gene; V was cut back by 3 bases and J by 0 bases. Germline V lookup: CDR1 ENHRY, CDR2 SYGVKD. DNA of the CDR3: TGTGCCATCAGTGACCTAACAGGGGATAACTCCTACGAGCAGTACTTC. This sequence encodes CAISDLTGDNSYEQYF.

The chain links TRBV6-1 to TRBJ2-5; D unclear. This CDR3 is built from 15 residues. V was pared by 1 base and J by 2 bases, with 11 bases between. Germline V CDR1 and CDR2: MNHNS, SASEGT. The CDR3 DNA reads as TGTGCCAGCAGTGAAGGCGTCAGAGGTCAAGAGACCCAGTACTTC. This translates into CASSEGVRGQETQYF.

The chain combines TRBV2 with TRBJ1-1; D is ambiguous. The CDR3 sequence is 14 residues long. Per the germline V gene, CDR1 is SNHLY and CDR2 is FYNNEI. With 4 bases removed from V and 6 bases from J, the gap between germline ends came to 15 bases. CDR3 DNA: TGTGCCAGCAGTGGGGAGGGATTGGCCCCTGAAGCTTTCTTT. Translated: CASSGEGLAPEAFF.

V and J are TRBV28 and TRBJ2-3, with 8 bases that match TRBD2. Trimming took 8 bases from V and 4 from J; bases not matched to a gene: 8. CDR1 is MDHEN, CDR2 SYDVKM, per germline. This CDR3 spans 14 amino acids. The CDR3 DNA reads as TGTGCCAGCGGAATACAGCGGGGGTCAGATACGCAGTATTTT. It codes for CASGIQRGSDTQYF.

V gene TRBV11-2 combines with J gene TRBJ1-1; TRBD1 aligns across 8 bases. The CDR3 covers 19 residues. Germline values: CDR1 SGHAT, CDR2 FQNNGV. Trimming took 5 bases from V and 0 from J; bases not matched to a gene: 17. Here the CDR3 DNA reads TGTGCCAGCAGCCCACAGGGGGAGGGGGCGCGGTGGATGAACACTGAAGCTTTCTTT. This gives the protein CASSPQGEGARWMNTEAFF.

This clone has more than one count but fewer than ten. The V gene is TRBV19, the J gene TRBJ2-7, with TRBD1 matching over 9 bases. In germline, CDR1 is LNHDA, CDR2 SQIVND (reference sequence). The CDR3 is 14 residues long. V shed 6 bases, J shed 1 base, and the junction held 4 bases outside the gene matches. The CDR3 DNA is TGTGCCAGTAGACGGGACAGGGCATCCTACGAGCAGTACTTC. As protein: CASRRDRASYEQYF.

This chain links TRBV7-9 with TRBJ1-4, with D hard to call. Trimming took off 1 base at V and 7 bases at J, with 19 bases between the two ends. CDR1 and CDR2 (germline): SEHNR, FQNEAQ (reference sequence). The CDR3 is made up of 17 amino acids. The CDR3 is CASSLEQTTLSGEKLFF. For the CDR3, the DNA is TGTGCCAGCAGCTTAGAGCAGACCACCCTATCGGGTGAAAAACTGTTTTTT.

The chain joins TRBV4-1 to TRBJ2-3; maybe TRBD1 (5 bases). There are 16 residues in the CDR3. CDR1 and CDR2 (germline): MGHRA, YSYEKL. Between the trimmed V and J ends, which lost 0 bases and 1 base, there was a span of 11 bases. CDR3 nucleotide sequence: TGCGCCAGCAGCCAAGATAAGGGGTTGGGCACAGATACGCAGTATTTT. Protein: CASSQDKGLGTDTQYF.

This chain connects TRBV27 to TRBJ1-2; tentatively, D is TRBD1 (5 bases). Germline assignment: CDR1 MNHEY and CDR2 SMNVEV (reference sequence). The CDR3 is made up of 14 amino acids. V shed 11 bases and J shed 0 bases, with 16 bases lying between them. CDR3 amino acids: CAAAGFSSNYGYTF. DNA of the CDR3: TGTGCCGCGGCAGGGTTTAGCTCTAACTATGGCTACACCTTC.

The chain is built from TRBV9 and TRBJ2-1; 10 positions match TRBD2. The CDR3 is 17 residues long. Germline V gene data show CDR1 as SGDLS and CDR2 as YYNGEE. V lost 3 bases to trimming and J lost 0 bases; unmatched junction nucleotides: 6. CDR3 bases: TGTGCCAGCAGCGCAGACCTAGCGGGAGCCTCCTACAATGAGCAGTTCTTC. Protein product: CASSADLAGASYNEQFF.

The chain has TRBV5-6 and TRBJ1-5; 7 bases map to TRBD1. Germline V lookup: CDR1 SGHDT, CDR2 YYEEEE. The V gene end was trimmed by 0 bases and the J gene end by 4 bases; junction bases not matched to a gene: 4. The CDR3 loop spans 15 amino acids. The CDR3 reads CASSLGRGWNQPQHF. In nucleotides, the CDR3 is TGTGCCAGCAGCTTGGGCAGGGGGTGGAATCAGCCCCAGCATTTT.

The rearrangement uses TRBV7-9 and TRBJ1-4; TRBD1 might be the D (5 bases). CDR1 and CDR2 (germline): SEHNR, FQNEAQ (reference sequence). Deletions cut 5 bases from V and 5 bases from J, with 15 bases between. The CDR3 covers 15 residues. CDR3 in DNA: TGTGCCAGCAGCACCGCCGGGGGGAGGAATGAAAAACTGTTTTTT. Translated: CASSTAGGRNEKLFF.

Concerning this clone itself: A single base separates this from a much larger clone, so it may be a read error. The rearrangement uses TRBV2 and TRBJ2-7; possibly TRBD1 for D (5 bases). CDR3 length: 12 residues. Germline V gives CDR1 SNHLY, CDR2 FYNNEI. Trimming shortened V by 4 bases and J by 3 bases, and 7 bases separated the two germline ends. The DNA of the CDR3 is TGTGCCAGCAGTGCAGACAGCTACGAGCAGTACTTC. Its protein product is CASSADSYEQYF.

The table lists this clone with a count of one. The rearrangement links TRBV5-4 to TRBJ2-1; TRBD1 aligns across 8 bases. CDR1 SGHNT and CDR2 YYREEE come from the germline V gene (reference sequence). This CDR3 is built from 15 residues. V was pared by 5 bases and J by 6 bases, with 10 bases of the junction left unmatched. The CDR3 reads CASSYPGGPGNEQFF. The CDR3, as DNA: TGTGCCAGCAGTTATCCAGGGGGCCCGGGCAATGAGCAGTTCTTC. Full variable domain (rest looked up from reference TRBV5-4 and TRBJ2-1): ETGVTQSPTHLIKTRGQQVTLRCSSQSGHNTVSWYQQALGQGPQFIFQYYREEENGRGNFPPRFSGLQFPNYSSELNVNALELDDSALYLCASSYPGGPGNEQFFGPGTRLTVL.

Written as DNA, the CDR3 is TGTGCCACCAGCAGAGTATATGGTCGCGTGCACACTGAAGCTTTCTTT. Amino acid sequence: CATSRVYGRVHTEAFF. The V and J genes are TRBV15 and TRBJ1-1; D uncertain. The CDR3 is 16 amino acids. The germline V gene has CDR1 LNHNV and CDR2 YYDKDF (reference sequence). The V end lost 1 base, the J end lost 3 bases, and 15 bases lay between the germline ends.

This rearrangement joins TRBV6-1 to TRBJ2-3, with 10 nucleotides matching TRBD2. Trimming removed 0 bases from V and 4 bases from J; junction bases left unmatched: 4. CDR1 is MNHNS and CDR2 is SASEGT in the germline V gene. The CDR3 loop spans 16 amino acids. The CDR3 region has the DNA TGTGCCAGCAGTGAAGCTTTAGCGGGGGGATCAGATACGCAGTATTTT. Amino acids: CASSEALAGGSDTQYF.

J is TRBJ2-7 and V is TRBV2; TRBD1 matches at 8 bases. V lost 10 bases, J lost 3 bases, and 8 bases stayed unmatched. This CDR3 contains 13 residues. Germline CDR1 reads SNHLY; CDR2 reads FYNNEI. Written as DNA, the CDR3 is TGTGCCACCAGACAGGGGAGCTTCTACGAGCAGTACTTC. This encodes CATRQGSFYEQYF.

The chain couples TRBV5-1 to TRBJ2-2, with TRBD1 matching 11 bases. CDR1 is SGHRS and CDR2 is YFSETQ in the germline V gene. The CDR3 spans 17 residues. The V and J ends lost 4 bases and 5 bases, in that order; junction bases with no gene match: 10. The CDR3 sequence: CASSPPDRGRLTGELFF. As DNA, the CDR3 is TGCGCCAGCAGCCCGCCGGACAGGGGGCGCTTAACCGGGGAGCTGTTTTTT.

The rearrangement joins TRBV7-6 to TRBJ2-2, with 9 bases identical to TRBD1. The CDR3 runs to 15 residues. CDR1 and CDR2 from the germline V gene are SGHVS and FNYEAQ. Trimming removed 5 bases from V and 5 bases from J; junction bases left unmatched: 6. CDR3 DNA: TGTGCCAGCAGCCCTCTGACAGGGGGTACCGGGGAGCTGTTTTTT. Amino acids: CASSPLTGGTGELFF.

J is TRBJ2-2 and V is TRBV11-2; 9 nucleotides match TRBD1. CDR1 is SGHAT and CDR2 is FQNNGV in the germline V gene. J lost 6 bases, V lost 7 bases, and 6 bases had no gene match. CDR3 size: 14 residues. The CDR3 protein is CASTKDRGPGELFF. CDR3 coding DNA: TGTGCCAGCACCAAGGACAGGGGCCCCGGGGAGCTGTTTTTT.

This chain connects TRBV4-2 to TRBJ2-3, with D possibly being TRBD2 (5 bases). V lost 0 bases, J lost 4 bases, and 11 bases lay in between. Looked up from germline, CDR1 is LGHNA and CDR2 is YNFKEQ. This CDR3 is 15 amino acids long. CDR3: CASSQDRGSSDTQYF. CDR3 DNA sequence: TGTGCCAGCAGCCAAGACCGAGGGAGCTCAGATACGCAGTATTTT.

J is TRBJ1-6 and V is TRBV5-4, with D possibly TRBD1 on 5 matching bases. The V gene lost 0 bases and the J gene lost 0 bases, with 10 bases spanning the gap. Germline values: CDR1 SGHNT, CDR2 YYREEE (reference sequence). This CDR3 spans 17 amino acids. CDR3 in amino acids: CASSLVGASSYNSPLHF. CDR3 nucleotide sequence: TGTGCCAGCAGCTTGGTAGGGGCGAGCTCCTATAATTCACCCCTCCACTTT.